These T cell receptor beta chains were read from a single sample in a study of patients and donors after allogeneic stem cell transplantation. MiXCR was run by TCRdb on the RT-PCR reads, yielding one entry per CDR3 protein. Counted here are about 960,000 distinct CDR3 sequences, about a sixth occurring once; the ten biggest clones make up around 6%. The sequenced sample consisted of blood, either unsorted or a sorted T cell fraction (not recorded which). The receptor source for this set is a human donor who was either an allogeneic HSCT recipient or a stem cell or donor lymphocyte infusion donor (not recorded which). It is not recorded whose cells these are; they may come from a transplant donor. The CDR3 runs from the conserved cysteine through the conserved F or W. Fields, in order: CDR3 protein, CDR3 DNA, V gene, D gene, J gene, clone size, CDR3 length. A D gene is named only where the DNA matches it firmly. The size field is filled for only some rows; it gives once, few, many or a size class.

CDR3aa: CASSQQGQNSPLHF
CDR3nt: TGTGCCAGCAGTCAACAGGGACAAAATTCACCCCTCCACTTT
v_gene: TRBV27
d_gene: -
j_gene: TRBJ1-6
abundance: few
len: 14

CDR3aa: CASSLTGRLNTEAFF
CDR3nt: TGTGCCAGCAGCTTGACCGGCAGACTGAACACTGAAGCTTTCTTT
v_gene: TRBV5-6
d_gene: -
j_gene: TRBJ1-1
abundance: -
len: 15

CDR3aa: CASSLGSAGVRETQYF
CDR3nt: TGTGCCAGCAGTTTAGGGTCAGCGGGAGTTCGAGAGACCCAGTACTTC
v_gene: TRBV12-3/TRBV12-4
d_gene: TRBD2
j_gene: TRBJ2-5
abundance: many
len: 16

CDR3aa: CSARAGTSRTYEQYF
CDR3nt: TGCAGTGCTAGGGCCGGGACTAGCAGAACCTACGAGCAGTACTTC
v_gene: TRBV20-1
d_gene: TRBD2
j_gene: TRBJ2-7
abundance: -
len: 15

CDR3aa: CASSGATLTDTQYF
CDR3nt: TGTGCCAGTTCAGGGGCCACACTGACAGATACGCAGTATTTT
v_gene: TRBV12-3/TRBV12-4
d_gene: -
j_gene: TRBJ2-3
abundance: -
len: 14

CDR3aa: CASSRQGAHTEAFF
CDR3nt: TGTGCCAGCAGTCGACAGGGGGCCCACACTGAAGCTTTCTTT
v_gene: TRBV2
d_gene: TRBD1
j_gene: TRBJ1-1
abundance: -
len: 14

CDR3aa: CASSQRGQGRGYTF
CDR3nt: TGTGCCAGCAGCCAAAGGGGACAGGGCCGTGGCTACACCTTC
v_gene: TRBV4-2
d_gene: TRBD1
j_gene: TRBJ1-2
abundance: few
len: 14

CDR3aa: CASSLEAGSYNEQFF
CDR3nt: TGTGCCAGCAGCTTAGAAGCGGGATCCTACAATGAGCAGTTCTTC
v_gene: TRBV5-1
d_gene: TRBD2
j_gene: TRBJ2-1
abundance: many
len: 15

CDR3aa: CATSRDSSNQPQHF
CDR3nt: TGTGCCACCAGCAGAGACAGTAGCAATCAGCCCCAGCATTTT
v_gene: TRBV15
d_gene: -
j_gene: TRBJ1-5
abundance: few
len: 14

CDR3aa: CAWSNTRAGELFF
CDR3nt: TGTGCCTGGAGTAACACAAGGGCCGGGGAGCTGTTTTTT
v_gene: TRBV30
d_gene: -
j_gene: TRBJ2-2
abundance: -
len: 13

CDR3aa: CASSQERLMNTEAFF
CDR3nt: TGCGCCAGCAGCCAAGAGCGCCTCATGAACACTGAAGCTTTCTTT
v_gene: TRBV4-3
d_gene: -
j_gene: TRBJ1-1
abundance: -
len: 15

CDR3aa: CASSQEQENSYNSPLHF
CDR3nt: TGCGCCAGCAGCCAAGAACAGGAAAACTCCTATAATTCACCCCTCCACTTT
v_gene: TRBV4-3
d_gene: -
j_gene: TRBJ1-6
abundance: -
len: 17

CDR3aa: CSASPPGRPSYEQYF
CDR3nt: TGCAGTGCTAGTCCCCCCGGGAGGCCCTCCTACGAGCAGTACTTC
v_gene: TRBV20-1
d_gene: TRBD2
j_gene: TRBJ2-7
abundance: few
len: 15

CDR3aa: CASSQGSAGGPKNIQYF
CDR3nt: TGTGCCAGCAGCCAAGGGTCTGCGGGGGGGCCCAAAAACATTCAGTACTTC
v_gene: TRBV3-1
d_gene: TRBD2
j_gene: TRBJ2-4
abundance: -
len: 17

CDR3aa: CASSLVGLTYEQYF
CDR3nt: TGTGCCAGCAGCTTGGTAGGGCTAACCTACGAGCAGTACTTC
v_gene: TRBV5-6
d_gene: -
j_gene: TRBJ2-7
abundance: few
len: 14

CDR3aa: CASRRLSAGLDEQFF
CDR3nt: TGTGCCAGCAGGAGACTCAGTGCAGGGTTGGATGAGCAGTTCTTC
v_gene: TRBV12-3/TRBV12-4
d_gene: -
j_gene: TRBJ2-1
abundance: few
len: 15

CDR3aa: CATSSPVWEEKLFF
CDR3nt: TGTGCCACCTCATCCCCAGTTTGGGAAGAAAAACTGTTTTTT
v_gene: TRBV2
d_gene: -
j_gene: TRBJ1-4
abundance: -
len: 14

CDR3aa: CASSPFSSGVSPNYGYTF
CDR3nt: TGTGCCAGCAGCCCCTTTTCCTCAGGGGTCTCCCCTAACTATGGCTACACCTTC
v_gene: TRBV11-2
d_gene: -
j_gene: TRBJ1-2
abundance: few
len: 18

CDR3aa: CASSFMVQSGEQYF
CDR3nt: TGTGCCAGCAGTTTTATGGTGCAGAGTGGCGAGCAGTACTTC
v_gene: TRBV12-3/TRBV12-4
d_gene: -
j_gene: TRBJ2-7
abundance: few
len: 14

CDR3aa: CASLGTAVSYEQYF
CDR3nt: TGCGCCAGCTTGGGGACGGCGGTCTCCTACGAGCAGTACTTC
v_gene: TRBV10-2
d_gene: -
j_gene: TRBJ2-7
abundance: -
len: 14

CDR3aa: CASSTQSVYSDPYGYTF
CDR3nt: TGTGCCAGCAGTACCCAGTCCGTGTACAGTGATCCCTATGGCTACACCTTC
v_gene: TRBV6-1
d_gene: -
j_gene: TRBJ1-2
abundance: -
len: 17

CDR3aa: CATSRDPGGGTEAFF
CDR3nt: TGTGCCACCAGCCGGGACCCAGGAGGGGGCACTGAAGCTTTCTTT
v_gene: TRBV15
d_gene: -
j_gene: TRBJ1-1
abundance: many
len: 15

CDR3aa: CSGGQSRGYTF
CDR3nt: TGCAGCGGAGGACAGAGTCGTGGCTACACCTTC
v_gene: TRBV29-1
d_gene: -
j_gene: TRBJ1-2
abundance: -
len: 11

CDR3aa: CASRAGLLGEQYF
CDR3nt: TGTGCCAGCAGGGCCGGACTCCTGGGCGAGCAGTACTTC
v_gene: TRBV6-1
d_gene: -
j_gene: TRBJ2-7
abundance: few
len: 13

CDR3aa: CASSSLRSDQPQHF
CDR3nt: TGTGCCAGCAGTTCCCTCCGGAGCGATCAGCCCCAGCATTTT
v_gene: TRBV12-3/TRBV12-4
d_gene: -
j_gene: TRBJ1-5
abundance: -
len: 14

CDR3aa: CASSSRAIRYEQYF
CDR3nt: TGTGCCAGCAGTTCCCGGGCCATACGCTACGAGCAGTACTTC
v_gene: TRBV12-3/TRBV12-4
d_gene: -
j_gene: TRBJ2-7
abundance: -
len: 14

CDR3aa: CASSQTQGTQPQHF
CDR3nt: TGTGCCAGCAGCCAAACGCAGGGTACCCAGCCCCAGCATTTT
v_gene: TRBV4-2
d_gene: -
j_gene: TRBJ1-5
abundance: -
len: 14

CDR3aa: CASSQGTSGGSYNEQFF
CDR3nt: TGTGCCAGCAGCCAGGGGACTAGCGGGGGATCCTACAATGAGCAGTTCTTC
v_gene: TRBV4-2
d_gene: TRBD2
j_gene: TRBJ2-1
abundance: -
len: 17

CDR3aa: CASRATRRSYGYTF
CDR3nt: TGTGCCAGCAGAGCTACTAGGAGGTCCTATGGCTACACCTTC
v_gene: TRBV6-1
d_gene: -
j_gene: TRBJ1-2
abundance: few
len: 14

CDR3aa: CASGPPRGVNTEAFF
CDR3nt: TGTGCTAGTGGTCCCCCCCGGGGGGTGAACACTGAAGCTTTCTTT
v_gene: TRBV12-5
d_gene: -
j_gene: TRBJ1-1
abundance: few
len: 15

CDR3aa: CASSLSVKTDTQYF
CDR3nt: TGTGCCAGCAGCTTAAGTGTCAAGACAGATACGCAGTATTTT
v_gene: TRBV11-2
d_gene: -
j_gene: TRBJ2-3
abundance: -
len: 14

CDR3aa: CASSLKPFGETQYF
CDR3nt: TGTGCCAGCAGCTTAAAACCCTTCGGAGAGACCCAGTACTTC
v_gene: TRBV11-2
d_gene: -
j_gene: TRBJ2-5
abundance: -
len: 14

CDR3aa: CASSRPTGGLLYNEQFF
CDR3nt: TGTGCCAGCAGTCGCCCCACAGGGGGTCTATTATACAATGAGCAGTTCTTC
v_gene: TRBV27
d_gene: TRBD1
j_gene: TRBJ2-1
abundance: few
len: 17

CDR3aa: CATSHGYIQYF
CDR3nt: TGTGCCACCTCCCACGGGTACATTCAGTACTTC
v_gene: TRBV15
d_gene: -
j_gene: TRBJ2-4
abundance: -
len: 11

CDR3aa: CASSLVGGRSDTQYF
CDR3nt: TGTGCCAGCAGTTTAGTCGGGGGAAGGTCAGATACGCAGTATTTT
v_gene: TRBV12-3/TRBV12-4
d_gene: -
j_gene: TRBJ2-3
abundance: -
len: 15

CDR3aa: CASSYRGTF
CDR3nt: TGTGCCAGCAGTTACCGGGGGACGTTT
v_gene: TRBV6-5
d_gene: -
j_gene: TRBJ1-1
abundance: -
len: 9

CDR3aa: CASSYKTGGANYGYTF
CDR3nt: TGTGCCAGCAGTTACAAGACAGGCGGAGCTAACTATGGCTACACCTTC
v_gene: TRBV6-2/TRBV6-3
d_gene: -
j_gene: TRBJ1-2
abundance: few
len: 16

CDR3aa: CASSGGTGGAEAFF
CDR3nt: TGCGCCAGCAGCGGGGGGACAGGTGGGGCCGAAGCTTTCTTT
v_gene: TRBV5-1
d_gene: TRBD1
j_gene: TRBJ1-1
abundance: few
len: 14

CDR3aa: CASNPERPNSPLHF
CDR3nt: TGCGCCAGCAATCCAGAACGGCCGAATTCACCCCTCCACTTT
v_gene: TRBV4-1
d_gene: -
j_gene: TRBJ1-6
abundance: -
len: 14

CDR3aa: CASSPAGTGNNEQFF
CDR3nt: TGTGCCAGCAGTCCCGCCGGGACAGGAAACAATGAGCAGTTCTTC
v_gene: TRBV6-2/TRBV6-3
d_gene: TRBD1
j_gene: TRBJ2-1
abundance: -
len: 15

CDR3aa: CASSVQSSPGTGELFF
CDR3nt: TGTGCCAGCAGCGTACAATCTAGCCCCGGCACCGGGGAGCTGTTTTTT
v_gene: TRBV9
d_gene: -
j_gene: TRBJ2-2
abundance: -
len: 16

CDR3aa: CASRGSSMQYF
CDR3nt: TGTGCCTCCAGGGGTAGCTCCATGCAGTACTTC
v_gene: TRBV3-1
d_gene: -
j_gene: TRBJ2-7
abundance: few
len: 11

CDR3aa: CASSSRAGGEQFF
CDR3nt: TGCGCCAGCAGCTCACGGGCTGGGGGTGAGCAGTTCTTC
v_gene: TRBV5-1
d_gene: -
j_gene: TRBJ2-1
abundance: -
len: 13

CDR3aa: CASSPHRRNTEAFF
CDR3nt: TGTGCCAGCAGTCCTCACCGGAGGAACACTGAAGCTTTCTTT
v_gene: TRBV11-1
d_gene: -
j_gene: TRBJ1-1
abundance: -
len: 14

CDR3aa: CASSWAGTQYEQYF
CDR3nt: TGCGCCAGCAGCTGGGCCGGGACGCAATACGAGCAGTACTTC
v_gene: TRBV5-1
d_gene: -
j_gene: TRBJ2-7
abundance: -
len: 14

CDR3aa: CASSERNTGELFF
CDR3nt: TGTGCCAGCAGTGAACGGAACACCGGGGAGCTGTTTTTT
v_gene: TRBV25-1
d_gene: -
j_gene: TRBJ2-2
abundance: many
len: 13

CDR3aa: CASSLISAGGDYGYTF
CDR3nt: TGTGCCAGCAGCTTGATCTCGGCAGGGGGCGACTATGGCTACACCTTC
v_gene: TRBV5-6
d_gene: TRBD1
j_gene: TRBJ1-2
abundance: -
len: 16

CDR3aa: CSARDPRGTDTEAFF
CDR3nt: TGCAGTGCTAGAGATCCCAGGGGAACAGACACTGAAGCTTTCTTT
v_gene: TRBV20-1
d_gene: -
j_gene: TRBJ1-1
abundance: -
len: 15

CDR3aa: CASSYLLAGGPREQFF
CDR3nt: TGTGCCAGCAGTTACCTGCTAGCGGGGGGGCCCAGGGAGCAGTTCTTC
v_gene: TRBV6-5
d_gene: TRBD2
j_gene: TRBJ2-1
abundance: -
len: 16

CDR3aa: CASSDEMARAGQPQHF
CDR3nt: TGTGCCAGCAGTGATGAGATGGCCCGCGCAGGGCAGCCCCAGCATTTT
v_gene: TRBV2
d_gene: -
j_gene: TRBJ1-5
abundance: -
len: 16

CDR3aa: CASSLEGRVDYGYTF
CDR3nt: TGTGCCAGCAGCTTAGAAGGCAGGGTCGACTATGGCTACACCTTC
v_gene: TRBV11-2
d_gene: -
j_gene: TRBJ1-2
abundance: many
len: 15

CDR3aa: CASSPRPYGYTF
CDR3nt: TGTGCCAGCAGCCCTCGACCATATGGCTACACCTTC
v_gene: TRBV7-9
d_gene: -
j_gene: TRBJ1-2
abundance: -
len: 12

CDR3aa: CASSLGANRNTEAFF
CDR3nt: TGCGCCAGCAGCTTGGGGGCGAATAGAAACACTGAAGCTTTCTTT
v_gene: TRBV5-1
d_gene: -
j_gene: TRBJ1-1
abundance: -
len: 15

CDR3aa: CASGGTFDYEQYF
CDR3nt: TGTGCCAGCGGAGGGACATTTGACTACGAGCAGTACTTC
v_gene: TRBV7-8
d_gene: -
j_gene: TRBJ2-7
abundance: -
len: 13

CDR3aa: CASSQRTGGVFSGNTIYF
CDR3nt: TGTGCCAGCAGCCAGCGGACAGGGGGCGTTTTCTCTGGAAACACCATATATTTT
v_gene: TRBV5-6
d_gene: TRBD1
j_gene: TRBJ1-3
abundance: -
len: 18